The 18 T cell receptor beta chains presented below share a single source sample, sequenced in a study of beta chain features in type 1 diabetes. The sequenced template was cDNA made from the entire isolated RNA. The method was immunoSEQ multiplex PCR; TCRdb's version includes in-frame clones alone and lacks a portion of them. The sample holds some 290,000 clones, around 22% seen once. Study-wide results and caveats: TCRB CDR3 length was moderately but significantly reduced in all four CD4+ subsets of Type 1 diabetes patients.

Antigens of these TCRs are unknown. Sequenced input: naive CD4+ T cells from blood. These TCRs come from a woman in her twenties or thirties with type 1 diabetes.

The chain carries TRBV5-1 and TRBJ2-7; 7 bases agree with TRBD2. Germline V CDR1 and CDR2: SGHRS, YFSETQ. This CDR3 has 14 residues. The V segment lost 1 base and the J segment 3 bases; nucleotides outside the gene matches: 4. The CDR3 bases are TGCGCCAGCAGCTTGATGCCTAGCGGCTACGAGCAGTACTTC. It specifies CASSLMPSGYEQYF. Using reference TRBV5-1 and TRBJ2-7 for the parts outside the CDR3, the full variable domain is KAGVTQTPRYLIKTRGQQVTLSCSPISGHRSVSWYQQTPGQGLQFLFEYFSETQRNKGNFPGRFSGRQFSNSRSEMNVSTLELGDSALYLCASSLMPSGYEQYFGPGTRLTVT.

The chain combines TRBV5-1 with TRBJ2-3; D is perhaps TRBD2 (5 bases). V was trimmed by 6 bases and J by 5 bases, leaving 22 bases between them. The CDR3 is 16 residues long. The germline V gene has CDR1 SGHRS and CDR2 YFSETQ. The DNA for the CDR3 is TGCGCCAGCACCCCTCAGGAGCGGCCGGCCGGAGATACGCAGTATTTT. This codes for CASTPQERPAGDTQYF.

This clone was found once. The chain couples TRBV5-1 to TRBJ1-1; D not resolved. CDR3 length: 15 amino acids. The V end lost 4 bases, the J end lost 0 bases, and 13 bases lay between the germline ends. The germline V gene encodes CDR1 SGHRS and CDR2 YFSETQ. Here the CDR3 reads CASSLPGGMNTEAFF. The CDR3 DNA follows: TGCGCCAGCAGCCTCCCCGGCGGGATGAACACTGAAGCTTTCTTT.

This clone came up a few times. This sequence joins TRBV30 and TRBJ1-5; D might be TRBD1 (5 bases). V lost 1 base and J lost 4, with 8 bases in between. CDR3 length: 13 amino acids. Looked up from germline, CDR1 is GTSNPN and CDR2 is SVGIG (reference sequence). CDR3: CAWSGQINQPQHF. The CDR3 DNA follows: TGTGCCTGGAGTGGACAGATAAATCAGCCCCAGCATTTT.

There are a few counts of this clone. The CDR3 DNA reads as TGTGCCAGCAGTGAGGAACAGGGTAATCAGCCCCAGCATTTT. Protein: CASSEEQGNQPQHF. This sequence joins TRBV2 and TRBJ1-5; D possibly corresponds to TRBD1 (6 bases). Per the germline V gene, CDR1 is SNHLY and CDR2 is FYNNEI. The V gene lost 3 bases and the J gene lost 4 bases, with 10 bases spanning the gap. This CDR3 has 14 amino acids.

This clone was counted a few times. This chain uses TRBV29-1 with TRBJ1-1; tentative D call: TRBD1 (6 bases). The CDR3 extends over 12 amino acids. V lost 1 base, J lost 7 bases, and 10 bases lay in between. Germline V gives CDR1 SQVTM, CDR2 ANQGSEA. CDR3 nucleotide sequence: TGCAGCGTTGAAGGGCAGGGGCTTGAAGCTTTCTTT. This codes for CSVEGQGLEAFF. The full variable domain, rest sourced from reference TRBV29-1 and TRBJ1-1, is SAVISQKPSRDICQRGTSLTIQCQVDSQVTMMFWYRQQPGQSLTLIATANQGSEATYESGFVIDKFPISRPNLTFSTLTVSNMSPEDSSIYLCSVEGQGLEAFFGQGTRLTVV.

This clone has more than one count but fewer than ten. V and J are TRBV7-2 and TRBJ2-1; 11 positions match TRBD2. Germline CDR1 and CDR2: SGHTA and FQGNSA. The V and J ends lost 7 bases and 3 bases, in that order; junction bases with no gene match: 5. The CDR3 runs 15 residues. The CDR3 coding sequence is TGTGCCAGCAACCCGGGACTAGCGGTCTACAATGAGCAGTTCTTC. Its translation is CASNPGLAVYNEQFF. The entire variable domain, with the rest obtained from reference TRBV7-2 and TRBJ2-1, is as follows: GAGVSQSPSNKVTEKGKDVELRCDPISGHTALYWYRQSLGQGLEFLIYFQGNSAPDKSGLPSDRFSAERTGGSVSTLTIQRTQQEDSAVYLCASNPGLAVYNEQFFGPGTRLTVL.

The chain uses TRBV9 and TRBJ2-1; D not certain. The CDR3 sequence is 15 residues long. V lost 0 bases, J lost 0 bases, and 7 bases lay in between. Germline V gives CDR1 SGDLS, CDR2 YYNGEE. The CDR3 loop reads CASSVARSSYNEQFF. CDR3 DNA: TGTGCCAGCAGCGTAGCTCGGAGCTCCTACAATGAGCAGTTCTTC.

This chain links TRBV27 with TRBJ2-7; TRBD2 matches at 10 bases. The CDR3 has 15 amino acids. V was pared by 2 bases and J by 1 base, with 2 bases of the junction left unmatched. CDR1 is MNHEY and CDR2 is SMNVEV in the germline V gene (reference sequence). The CDR3 nucleotides read TGTGCCAGCAGTTTAAGGACTAGCGGTTCCTACGAGCAGTACTTC. Translated: CASSLRTSGSYEQYF.

This clone was detected a few times. This chain uses TRBV5-4 with TRBJ2-4; D remains unclear. V lost 0 bases, J lost 1 base, and 5 bases lay in between. This CDR3 has 14 residues. Germline values: CDR1 SGHNT, CDR2 YYREEE (reference sequence). CDR3 sequence: CASSLAEAKNIQYF. DNA for the CDR3: TGTGCCAGCAGCTTGGCCGAGGCCAAAAACATTCAGTACTTC.

This clone has only a few counts. The chain has TRBV7-9 and TRBJ1-2, with D possibly being TRBD1 (5 bases). The CDR3 runs to 14 residues. Trimming left V 3 bases short and J 2 bases short, with 10 bases between. The germline V gene has CDR1 SEHNR and CDR2 FQNEAQ (reference sequence). Here the CDR3 DNA reads TGTGCCAGCAGCTTGGGGGGATGGAACTATGGCTACACCTTC. It specifies CASSLGGWNYGYTF. The whole variable domain, remainder taken from reference TRBV7-9 and TRBJ1-2, is DTGVSQNPRHKITKRGQNVTFRCDPISEHNRLYWYRQTLGQGPEFLTYFQNEAQLEKSRLLSDRFSAERPKGSFSTLEIQRTEQGDSAMYLCASSLGGWNYGYTFGSGTRLTVV.

The chain combines TRBV30 with TRBJ2-1, with 13 bases identical to TRBD2. From germline, CDR1 is GTSNPN and CDR2 SVGIG (reference sequence). The ends lost 2 bases at V and 13 bases at J; junction bases unmatched: 11. The CDR3 spans 15 residues. CDR3 residues: CAWSWTSGSVLPQFF. CDR3 in DNA: TGTGCCTGGAGTTGGACTAGCGGGAGTGTCCTTCCCCAGTTCTTC. Supplemented by reference TRBV30 and TRBJ2-1, the full variable domain reads SQTIHQWPATLVQPVGSPLSLECTVEGTSNPNLYWYRQAAGRGLQLLFYSVGIGQISSEVPQNLSASRPQDRQFILSSKKLLLSDSGFYLCAWSWTSGSVLPQFFGPGTRLTVL.

The chain links TRBV4-1 to TRBJ1-2; D is possibly TRBD1 (5 bases). The length of the CDR3 is 15 residues. Per the germline V gene, CDR1 is MGHRA and CDR2 is YSYEKL. Trimming removed 2 bases from V and 2 bases from J, with 12 bases in between. The CDR3 protein is CASSQPTRGNYGYTF. CDR3 coding DNA: TGCGCCAGCAGCCAACCTACGCGGGGGAACTATGGCTACACCTTC.

The V gene is TRBV30, the J gene TRBJ2-1; 15 bases map to TRBD2. Losses at the gene ends were 5 bases for V and 8 bases for J; bases not matched to a gene: 10. The CDR3 runs 16 residues. Germline-derived CDR1 and CDR2 are GTSNPN and SVGIG (reference sequence). CDR3 protein: CAWAVGLAGGVDEQFF. The CDR3 DNA is TGTGCCTGGGCCGTTGGACTAGCGGGAGGGGTAGATGAGCAGTTCTTC.

The chain has TRBV7-9 and TRBJ2-7, with 9 bases matching TRBD2. Trimming cost V 3 bases and J 1 base; bases outside gene matches: 4. CDR1 is SEHNR and CDR2 is FQNEAQ in the germline V gene (reference sequence). The CDR3 consists of 15 residues. Written as DNA, the CDR3 is TGTGCCAGCAGCTTTAGCGGGAGTGGGTCCTACGAGCAGTACTTC. This codes for CASSFSGSGSYEQYF.

This clone appeared a few times. J is TRBJ2-7 and V is TRBV7-9; 9 bases map to TRBD2. V dropped 5 bases and J dropped 6; count of bases not matched to a gene: 8. Germline CDR1 reads SEHNR; CDR2 reads FQNEAQ (reference sequence). This CDR3 comprises 14 residues. The CDR3 loop reads CASSLGLAGGEQYF. In DNA, the CDR3 is TGTGCCAGCAGCCTGGGACTAGCCGGCGGCGAGCAGTACTTC.

The CDR3 region is CASSLHPGLAPSTDTQYF. As DNA, the CDR3 is TGCGCCAGCAGCCTCCACCCGGGACTAGCGCCTAGCACAGATACGCAGTATTTT. The rearrangement uses TRBV5-1 and TRBJ2-3; 10 positions match TRBD2. The ends lost 4 bases at V and 0 bases at J; junction bases unmatched: 11. From germline, CDR1 is SGHRS and CDR2 YFSETQ. The CDR3 is made up of 18 amino acids.

The chain links TRBV29-1 to TRBJ1-1; no clear D. Trimming cost V 6 bases and J 0 bases, with 17 bases left between them. The germline V gene encodes CDR1 SQVTM and CDR2 ANQGSEA. The CDR3 length is 15 residues. The CDR3 DNA reads as TGCAGCGTCCTAAGGCGCAGGCAAATGAACACTGAAGCTTTCTTT. Residues: CSVLRRRQMNTEAFF. Together with reference TRBV29-1 and TRBJ1-1, the CDR3 gives the full variable domain: SAVISQKPSRDICQRGTSLTIQCQVDSQVTMMFWYRQQPGQSLTLIATANQGSEATYESGFVIDKFPISRPNLTFSTLTVSNMSPEDSSIYLCSVLRRRQMNTEAFFGQGTRLTVV.